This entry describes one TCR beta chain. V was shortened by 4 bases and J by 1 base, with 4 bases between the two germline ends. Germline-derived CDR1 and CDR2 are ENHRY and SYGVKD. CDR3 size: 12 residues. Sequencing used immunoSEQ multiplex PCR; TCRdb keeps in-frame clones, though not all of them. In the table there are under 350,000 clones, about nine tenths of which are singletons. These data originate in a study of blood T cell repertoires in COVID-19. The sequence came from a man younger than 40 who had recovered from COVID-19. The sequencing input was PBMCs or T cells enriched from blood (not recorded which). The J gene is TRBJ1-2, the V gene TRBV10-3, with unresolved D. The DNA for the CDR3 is TGTGCCATCAGTGCCCTTAACTATGGCTACACCTTC. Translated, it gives CAISALNYGYTF.